This TCR beta chain originates from a study of blood T cell repertoires in COVID-19. About the study: Whether acute or convalescent, the COVID-19 samples came from the United States, Italy and Spain. From T cells, B-cell-depleted T cells, or PBMCs came the material, which was cDNA or gDNA.

In the case of this clone: Other DNA sequences in this sample translate to the same CDR3.

CDR1 and CDR2 (germline): SGHRS, YFSETQ. The CDR3 consists of 16 residues. Trimming cost V 1 base and J 2 bases; bases outside gene matches: 3. Produced via immunoSEQ multiplex PCR; TCRdb's table is partial and in-frame only. Of around 160,000 clones in the sample, around 80% were seen once. The J gene is TRBJ2-2, the V gene TRBV5-1, with TRBD2 identical over 9 bases. The receptor comes from an elderly woman with acute or convalescent COVID-19. The sequenced material came from peripheral blood. The CDR3 nucleotides are TGCGCCAGCAGCTTGAACCTAGCGGGAAACACCGGGGAGCTGTTTTTT. Translation: CASSLNLAGNTGELFF.